These T cell receptor beta chains were read from a single sample in a study of Ad26.COV2.S vaccination and SARS-CoV-2 variants. Repertoires were generated with immunoSEQ multiplex PCR, while TCRdb's copy carries only in-frame clones and drops some. The sample includes roughly 700,000 clones, around 89% of them seen just once. Sequencing was performed on peripheral blood, taken in a trial of Ad26.COV2.S vaccine versus placebo. Source of these receptors: a person aged 18-65 years who received the Ad26.COV2.S COVID-19 vaccine or a placebo. Each CDR3 is given with its conserved first and last residue. The D gene is left open where the match is weak. Some rows mark clone size as missing; the rest say once, few, many or name a class of expanded clone.

clone size,J gene,D gene,V gene,CDR3 protein,CDR3 DNA
.,TRBJ1-5,.,TRBV7-9,CASSLYREGQLIRPQHF,TGTGCCAGCAGCTTATATAGAGAGGGCCAGCTGATTCGGCCCCAGCATTTT
.,TRBJ2-6,.,TRBV19,CASSKMTSGANVLTF,TGTGCCAGTAGCAAAATGACATCTGGGGCCAACGTCCTGACTTTC
once,TRBJ2-3,.,TRBV7-2,CASSSYTDTQYF,TGTGCCAGCAGCTCCTACACAGATACGCAGTATTTT
.,TRBJ1-6,.,TRBV6-5,CASSSRDPRLAPLHF,TGTGCCAGCAGTTCCCGGGACCCCCGGCTTGCACCCCTCCACTTT
.,TRBJ2-5,.,TRBV25-1,CASSEKAAGTQYF,TGTGCCAGCAGTGAAAAGGCGGCAGGGACCCAGTACTTC
.,TRBJ2-7,.,TRBV20-1,CSARNYEQYF,TGCAGTGCTCGCAACTACGAGCAGTACTTC
.,TRBJ2-2,TRBD1,TRBV3-1/TRBV3-2,CASSPRQGGTGELFF,TGTGCCAGCAGCCCTCGACAGGGGGGCACCGGGGAGCTGTTTTTT
.,TRBJ1-2,.,TRBV7-2,CASSRDTDYGYTF,TGTGCCAGCAGCCGGGACACAGACTATGGCTACACCTTC
.,TRBJ2-3,.,TRBV6-5,CASSYSHGTDTQYF,TGTGCCAGCAGTTACTCGCACGGCACAGATACGCAGTATTTT
.,TRBJ2-3,.,TRBV30,CAWGPRRGGLDTQYF,TGTGCCTGGGGCCCCCGGAGGGGGGGCCTGGATACGCAGTATTTT
.,TRBJ2-2,TRBD1,TRBV19,CASRETGVGPGELFF,TGTGCCAGTAGAGAGACAGGGGTGGGACCCGGGGAGCTGTTTTTT
.,TRBJ1-5,.,TRBV29-1,CSVALMADQPQHF,TGCAGCGTTGCCTTGATGGCGGATCAGCCCCAGCATTTT
.,TRBJ1-1,TRBD1,TRBV19,CASSLDRDRGVNTEAFF,TGTGCCAGTAGTTTAGACCGGGACAGGGGGGTGAACACTGAAGCTTTCTTT
.,TRBJ1-2,TRBD1,TRBV5-1,CASSLASGTAYGYTF,TGCGCCAGCAGCTTGGCGTCCGGGACAGCCTATGGCTACACCTTC
.,TRBJ2-1,.,TRBV10-1,CASSESGLAAQFF,TGCGCCAGCAGTGAGTCGGGGCTAGCCGCGCAGTTCTTC
.,TRBJ2-7,.,TRBV18,CASSPLSGSYEQYF,TGTGCCAGCTCACCACTTAGCGGTTCCTACGAGCAGTACTTC
once,TRBJ2-7,.,TRBV6-2/TRBV6-3,CASSYSIQESYEQYF,TGTGCCAGCAGTTACTCGATCCAGGAGTCCTACGAGCAGTACTTC
.,TRBJ2-7,TRBD1,TRBV2,CASGPGTGTYEQYF,TGTGCCAGCGGTCCCGGGACAGGGACCTACGAGCAGTACTTC
.,TRBJ2-1,.,TRBV5-8,CASSLEDEQFF,TGTGCCAGCAGCCTAGAAGATGAGCAGTTCTTC
.,TRBJ2-3,TRBD2,TRBV3-1/TRBV3-2,CASSQGWHGRGVPDTQYF,TGTGCCAGCAGCCAAGGTTGGCACGGGCGGGGGGTACCAGATACGCAGTATTTT
once,TRBJ2-3,.,TRBV19,CASSIDRQGFRTDTQYF,TGTGCCAGTAGTATCGATCGGCAGGGGTTTCGCACAGATACGCAGTATTTT
.,TRBJ1-1,.,TRBV19,CASRATRNTEAFF,TGTGCCAGTAGGGCAACACGGAACACTGAAGCTTTCTTT
.,TRBJ1-2,.,TRBV24-1,CATSDETGNGYTF,TGTGCCACCAGTGACGAGACAGGAAATGGCTACACCTTC
once,TRBJ1-1,.,TRBV6-6,CASWGQGTEAFF,TGTGCCAGCTGGGGCCAAGGGACTGAAGCTTTCTTT
.,TRBJ1-1,.,TRBV6-5,CASNLDRRGEAFF,TGTGCCAGCAACCTAGACCGACGCGGTGAAGCTTTCTTT
.,TRBJ1-1,.,TRBV19,CASSSQGGGDTEAFF,TGTGCCAGTAGTTCACAGGGCGGTGGGGACACTGAAGCTTTCTTT